The next 5 T cell receptor beta chains were all read from a single sample in a study of blood T cell repertoires in COVID-19 (dated by TCRdb to about 2020). The receptor library was made with the immunoSEQ multiplex PCR assay. In its TCRdb copy, this immuneACCESS table keeps in-frame sequences only and misses some clones. Where compared with another copy, unresolved V genes explain less than half of these, and the others have no known cause. Present in this sample are approximately 200,000 clones, about 81% of which were seen just once. About 11% of the sample goes to the ten largest clones. Material: peripheral blood. These receptors all stem from a woman older than 75 with COVID-19, enrolled during active disease.

V is TRBV29-1 and J is TRBJ1-1; 7 nucleotides match TRBD1. The germline V gene has CDR1 SQVTM and CDR2 ANQGSEA. Trimming took 5 bases from V and 3 from J; bases not matched to a gene: 12. There are 15 residues in the CDR3. Here the CDR3 reads CSVIGPNRGYTEAFF. Here the CDR3 DNA reads TGCAGCGTTATTGGCCCAAACAGGGGCTACACTGAAGCTTTCTTT.

V usage is TRBV28 and J usage is TRBJ2-1, with 8 bases lining up with TRBD2. Germline trimming cut 3 bases from V and 4 bases from J; bases unmatched to any gene: 5. The CDR3 runs 15 residues. Per germline, CDR1 MDHEN and CDR2 SYDVKM. This CDR3 is CASSFVAGIYNEQFF. The CDR3 DNA sequence: TGTGCCAGCAGTTTTGTAGCGGGGATATACAATGAGCAGTTCTTC.

The chain has TRBV28 and TRBJ1-2; 7 bases align to TRBD1. There are 17 residues in the CDR3. Germline trimming cut 1 base from V and 3 bases from J; bases unmatched to any gene: 11. CDR1 is MDHEN and CDR2 is SYDVKM in the germline V gene. As DNA, the CDR3 is TGTGCCAGCAGTTTATCTAAGCACAGGGGAATGGACTATGGCTACACCTTC. Amino acids: CASSLSKHRGMDYGYTF.

This chain connects TRBV2 to TRBJ1-3; D perhaps matches TRBD1 (6 bases). The CDR3 has 13 amino acids. V lost 2 bases and J lost 9, with 11 bases in between. Germline V gives CDR1 SNHLY, CDR2 FYNNEI. The CDR3 DNA follows: TGTGCCAGCAGTGAACGAGGGGGTTTCACCATATATTTT. This codes for CASSERGGFTIYF.

The chain links TRBV5-4 to TRBJ1-3; TRBD1 might be the D (5 bases). V lost 2 bases and J 4 bases, leaving 10 bases between the germline ends. This CDR3 spans 14 amino acids. Germline loops: CDR1 SGHNT, CDR2 YYREEE (reference sequence). The CDR3 bases are TGTGCCAGCAGCTTTACCGGGGGAGGAAACACCATATATTTT. Amino acids: CASSFTGGGNTIYF.